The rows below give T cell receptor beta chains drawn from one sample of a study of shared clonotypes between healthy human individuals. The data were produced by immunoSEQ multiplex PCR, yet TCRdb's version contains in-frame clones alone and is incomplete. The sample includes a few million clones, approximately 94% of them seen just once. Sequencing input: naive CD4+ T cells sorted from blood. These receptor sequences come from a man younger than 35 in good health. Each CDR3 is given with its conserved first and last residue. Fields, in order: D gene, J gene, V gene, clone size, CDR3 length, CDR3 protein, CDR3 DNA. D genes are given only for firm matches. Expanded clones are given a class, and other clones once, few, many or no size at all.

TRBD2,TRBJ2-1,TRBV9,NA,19,CASSPSLGLAGGRSNEQFF,TGTGCCAGCAGCCCTAGCCTAGGACTAGCGGGAGGGAGAAGTAATGAGCAGTTCTTC
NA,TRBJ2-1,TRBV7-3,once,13,CASSLTIINEQFF,TGTGCCAGCAGCTTAACGATAATTAATGAGCAGTTCTTC
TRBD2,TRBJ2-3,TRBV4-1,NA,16,CASSQRRLAGSDTQYF,TGCGCCAGCAGCCAAAGGAGGCTAGCGGGGTCCGATACGCAGTATTTT
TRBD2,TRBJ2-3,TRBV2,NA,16,CASSETFLAGADTQYF,TGTGCCAGCAGTGAAACGTTTCTAGCGGGGGCAGATACGCAGTATTTT
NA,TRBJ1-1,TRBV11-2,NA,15,CASSLVGGGNTEAFF,TGTGCCAGCAGCTTAGTTGGAGGGGGGAACACTGAAGCTTTCTTT
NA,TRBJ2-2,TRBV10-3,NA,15,CAISSYSGSTGELFF,TGTGCCATCAGTTCTTATAGCGGAAGCACCGGGGAGCTGTTTTTT
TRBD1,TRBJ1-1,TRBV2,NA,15,CASSGTGVLNTEAFF,TGTGCCAGCAGTGGGACAGGCGTCTTGAACACTGAAGCTTTCTTT
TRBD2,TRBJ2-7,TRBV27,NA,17,CASSLIAGAPSSLEQYF,TGTGCCAGCAGTTTAATAGCGGGGGCACCCTCAAGTCTCGAGCAGTACTTC
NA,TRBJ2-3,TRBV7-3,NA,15,CASSLGRSSTDTQYF,TGTGCCAGCAGCTTGGGGAGGAGTAGCACAGATACGCAGTATTTT
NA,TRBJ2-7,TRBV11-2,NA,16,CASSLDGRGSGAEQYF,TGTGCCAGCAGCTTAGATGGTCGAGGGAGTGGGGCCGAGCAGTACTTC
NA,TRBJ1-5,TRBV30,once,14,CALTTGPGNQPQHF,TGTGCCTTGACGACGGGCCCTGGCAATCAGCCCCAGCATTTT
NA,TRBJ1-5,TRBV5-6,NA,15,CASSSSITSNQPQHF,TGTGCCAGCAGCTCGTCGATAACTAGCAATCAGCCCCAGCATTTT
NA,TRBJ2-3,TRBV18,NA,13,CASSPMAADTQYF,TGTGCCAGCTCACCAATGGCCGCAGATACGCAGTATTTT
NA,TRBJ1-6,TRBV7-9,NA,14,CASSLGQSNSPLHF,TGTGCCAGCAGCTTAGGACAGTCCAATTCACCCCTCCACTTT
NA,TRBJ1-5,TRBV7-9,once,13,CASSLTGGQPQHF,TGTGCCAGCAGCCTAACCGGAGGTCAGCCCCAGCATTTT
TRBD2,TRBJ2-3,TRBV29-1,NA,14,CSVVVAGSTDTQYF,TGCAGCGTTGTAGTAGCGGGATCAACAGATACGCAGTATTTT